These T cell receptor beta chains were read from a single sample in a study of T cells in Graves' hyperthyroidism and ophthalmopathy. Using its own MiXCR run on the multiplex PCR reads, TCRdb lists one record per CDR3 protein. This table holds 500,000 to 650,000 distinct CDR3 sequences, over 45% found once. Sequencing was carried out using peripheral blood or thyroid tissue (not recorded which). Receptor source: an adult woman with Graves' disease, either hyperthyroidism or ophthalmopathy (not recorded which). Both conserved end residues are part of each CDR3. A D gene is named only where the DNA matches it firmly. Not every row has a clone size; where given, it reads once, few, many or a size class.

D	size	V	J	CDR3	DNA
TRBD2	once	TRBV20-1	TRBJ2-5	CSARPGLAVQETQYF	TGCAGTGCTAGACCCGGACTAGCGGTTCAAGAGACCCAGTACTTC
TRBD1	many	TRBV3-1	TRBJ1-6	CASSYDRGSYNSPLHF	TGTGCCAGCAGCTACGACAGGGGATCCTATAATTCACCCCTCCACTTT
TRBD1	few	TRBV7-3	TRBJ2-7	CASSPGGQGPNGEQYF	TGTGCCAGCAGTCCCGGGGGACAGGGTCCGAACGGCGAGCAGTACTTC
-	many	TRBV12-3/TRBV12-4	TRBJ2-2	CASRTGEGGTGELFF	TGTGCCAGCAGGACAGGAGAGGGAGGTACCGGGGAGCTGTTTTTT
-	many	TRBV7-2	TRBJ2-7	CASRSGAYEQYF	TGTGCCAGCAGATCGGGAGCCTACGAGCAGTACTTC
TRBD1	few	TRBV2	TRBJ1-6	CAARDRDNSPLHF	TGTGCCGCTCGGGACAGAGATAATTCACCCCTCCACTTT
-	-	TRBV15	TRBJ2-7	CATSRVSFYEQYF	TGTGCCACCAGCAGAGTTAGCTTCTACGAGCAGTACTTC
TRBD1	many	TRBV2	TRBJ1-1	CASRKGDRNTEAFF	TGTGCCAGCAGGAAGGGGGACAGGAACACTGAAGCTTTCTTT
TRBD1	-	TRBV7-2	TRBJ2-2	CASSLWRTGDGELFF	TGTGCCAGCAGTTTATGGAGGACAGGGGACGGGGAGCTGTTTTTT
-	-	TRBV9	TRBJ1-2	CASSVGGTSTLERSLMANYGYTF	TGTGCCAGCAGCGTAGGGGGCACGTCCACCCTGGAACGCTCACTGATGGCAAACTATGGCTACACCTTC
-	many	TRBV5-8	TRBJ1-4	CASSLGPAGTNEKLFF	TGTGCCAGCAGCTTGGGCCCGGCAGGGACTAATGAAAAACTGTTTTTT
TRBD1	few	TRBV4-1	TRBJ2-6	CASSRPGQVSGANVLTF	TGCGCCAGCAGCCGACCGGGACAGGTCTCTGGGGCCAACGTCCTGACTTTC
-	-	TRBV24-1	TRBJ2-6	CATTSPGANVLTF	TGTGCCACCACTTCCCCTGGGGCCAACGTCCTGACTTTC
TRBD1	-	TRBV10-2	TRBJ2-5	CASSKTGVIETQYF	TGCGCCAGCAGCAAGACAGGGGTAATAGAGACCCAGTACTTC
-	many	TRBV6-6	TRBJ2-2	CASSPGYATGELFF	TGTGCCAGCAGTCCGGGCTACGCTACCGGGGAGCTGTTTTTT
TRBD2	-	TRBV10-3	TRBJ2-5	CAIRGTSGTQETQYF	TGTGCCATCAGGGGGACTAGCGGTACTCAAGAGACCCAGTACTTC
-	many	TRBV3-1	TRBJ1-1	CASSQDLSSEAFF	TGTGCCAGCAGCCAAGATCTTAGCTCTGAAGCTTTCTTT
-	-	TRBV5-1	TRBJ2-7	CASSPLPASYEQYF	TGCGCCAGCAGCCCCCTGCCCGCTTCCTACGAGCAGTACTTC
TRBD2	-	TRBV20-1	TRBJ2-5	CSASSVGRTQETQYF	TGCAGTGCTAGTTCAGTCGGGAGGACTCAAGAGACCCAGTACTTC
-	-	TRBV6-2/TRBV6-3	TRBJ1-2	CASSLGVLRGGYTF	TGTGCCAGCAGCTTAGGGGTGCTTCGCGGTGGCTACACCTTC
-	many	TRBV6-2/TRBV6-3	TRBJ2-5	CASSYSTETQYF	TGTGCCAGCAGTTACTCGACAGAGACCCAGTACTTC
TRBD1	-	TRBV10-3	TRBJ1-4	CAISEGPGTGVGEKLFF	TGTGCCATCAGTGAAGGACCAGGGACAGGGGTTGGTGAAAAACTGTTTTTT
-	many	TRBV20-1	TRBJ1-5	CSAAAGWGQPQHF	TGCAGTGCCGCGGCAGGGTGGGGTCAGCCCCAGCATTTT
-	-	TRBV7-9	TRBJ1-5	CASTKSRNEHF	TGTGCCAGCACCAAAAGCAGGAATGAGCATTTT
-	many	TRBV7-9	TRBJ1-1	CASTQELDTEAFF	TGTGCCAGCACGCAAGAACTCGACACTGAAGCTTTCTTT
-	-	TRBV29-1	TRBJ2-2	CSVVFSGTIGELFF	TGCAGCGTTGTGTTTTCAGGGACGATCGGGGAGCTGTTTTTT
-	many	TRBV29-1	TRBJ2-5	CSVEGWGGEETQYF	TGCAGCGTTGAAGGGTGGGGAGGCGAAGAGACCCAGTACTTC
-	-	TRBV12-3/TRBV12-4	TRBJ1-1	CASTQGSHTEAFF	TGTGCCAGCACTCAGGGGAGTCACACTGAAGCTTTCTTT
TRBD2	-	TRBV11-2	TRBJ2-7	CASSSGLAGVLGEQYF	TGTGCCAGCAGCTCGGGACTAGCGGGAGTTCTAGGCGAGCAGTACTTC
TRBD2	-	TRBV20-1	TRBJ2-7	CSARDPRTSGRLDEQYF	TGCAGTGCTAGAGACCCACGGACTAGCGGGAGATTGGACGAGCAGTACTTC
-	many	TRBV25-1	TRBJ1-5	CASSNEGGQPQHF	TGTGCCAGCAGTAACGAAGGGGGTCAGCCCCAGCATTTT
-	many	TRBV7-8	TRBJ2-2	CASSRQANTGELFF	TGTGCCAGCTCCAGGCAGGCGAACACCGGGGAGCTGTTTTTT
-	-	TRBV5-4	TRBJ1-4	CASRSGGATNEKLFF	TGTGCCAGCAGATCTGGAGGAGCAACTAATGAAAAACTGTTTTTT
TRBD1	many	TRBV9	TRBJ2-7	CASSDRDRGNEQYF	TGTGCCAGCAGCGACCGGGACAGGGGGAACGAGCAGTACTTC
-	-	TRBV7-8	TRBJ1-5	CASSLVVGHNQPQHF	TGTGCCAGCAGCTTAGTTGTGGGGCACAATCAGCCCCAGCATTTT
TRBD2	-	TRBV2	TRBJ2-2	CASAGTSGTTGELFF	TGTGCCAGCGCCGGGACTAGCGGGACCACCGGGGAGCTGTTTTTT
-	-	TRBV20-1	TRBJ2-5	CSARDRNQETQYF	TGCAGTGCTAGAGATAGAAACCAAGAGACCCAGTACTTC
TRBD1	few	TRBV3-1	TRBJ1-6	CASSKGASYNSPLHF	TGTGCCAGCAGCAAGGGGGCCTCCTATAATTCACCCCTCCACTTT
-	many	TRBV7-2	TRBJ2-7	CASSSRTLGPYEQYF	TGTGCCAGCAGCTCTCGGACCTTGGGCCCCTACGAGCAGTACTTC
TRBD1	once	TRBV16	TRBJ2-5	CASSQPTGRDSLQETQYF	TGTGCCAGCAGCCAACCGACGGGCAGGGACAGCCTCCAAGAGACTCAGTACTTC
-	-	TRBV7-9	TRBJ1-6	CASIHVYRARTPLHF	TGTGCCAGTATCCACGTCTATAGGGCCCGGACACCCCTCCACTTT
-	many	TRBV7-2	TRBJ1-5	CASSLSQGSKHF	TGTGCCAGCAGCTTAAGCCAGGGCAGTAAGCATTTT
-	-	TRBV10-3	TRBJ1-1	CAISAGPAVGTEAFF	TGTGCCATCAGTGCTGGGCCCGCGGTTGGCACTGAAGCTTTCTTT
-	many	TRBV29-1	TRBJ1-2	CSAPARGSGSYGYTF	TGCAGCGCCCCGGCAAGGGGAAGTGGCTCCTATGGCTACACCTTC
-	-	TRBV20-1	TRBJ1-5	CSASTGNQPQHF	TGCAGTGCTAGTACCGGCAATCAGCCCCAGCATTTT
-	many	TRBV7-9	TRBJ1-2	CASSYRGGYTF	TGTGCCAGCAGCTACAGAGGGGGCTACACCTTC
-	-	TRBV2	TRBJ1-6	CASREPLHF	TGTGCCAGCCGGGAACCCCTCCACTTT
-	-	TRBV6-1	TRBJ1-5	CASSPQGGPQHF	TGTGCCAGCAGTCCCCAAGGTGGGCCCCAGCATTTT
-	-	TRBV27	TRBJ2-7	CASSPPGLTTVHEQYF	TGTGCCAGCAGCCCCCCCGGACTCACGACGGTCCACGAGCAGTACTTC
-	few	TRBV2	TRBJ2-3	CASSAMGDITDTQYF	TGTGCCAGCAGTGCCATGGGGGATATCACAGATACGCAGTATTTT
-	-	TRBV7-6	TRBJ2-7	CASSLGPVDSYEQYF	TGTGCCAGCAGCTTGGGCCCGGTCGACTCCTACGAGCAGTACTTC
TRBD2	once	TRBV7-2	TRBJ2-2	CASSLGRGEGELFF	TGTGCCAGCAGCTTAGGCCGGGGGGAGGGCGAGCTGTTTTTT
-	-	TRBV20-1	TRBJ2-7	CSAYRQSYGQYF	TGCAGTGCTTATCGACAGAGCTACGGGCAGTACTTC
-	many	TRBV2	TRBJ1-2	CASRLVGGITMDYTF	TGTGCCAGCAGACTAGTAGGCGGAATAACTATGGACTACACCTTC